The 10 T cell receptor beta chains listed next were all sequenced from one sample in a study of follicular helper T cells after annual influenza vaccination. Sequenced by immunoSEQ multiplex PCR; TCRdb stores in-frame clones only, minus some. This sample has about 4,800 clones, with approximately 89% found just once. Time point in this sample: 2013-2014 season, 7 days after vaccination. Sequenced here: CXCR5+ CD38- circulating T follicular helper cells from blood, sampled 7 days after influenza vaccination. Regarding subset: circulating Tfh, non-naive CD4+CXCR5+PD-1+ (ICOS+CD38+ or ICOS-CD38-). The receptor source for this set is an adult who received the influenza vaccine.

The V and J genes are TRBV18 and TRBJ2-5, with D unresolved. V was shortened by 3 bases and J by 2 bases, with 4 bases between the two germline ends. This CDR3 spans 12 amino acids. CDR1 and CDR2 from the germline V gene are KGHSH and LQKENI. CDR3 nucleotides: TGTGCCAGCTCACCTTATCAAGAGACCCAGTACTTC. Amino acid sequence: CASSPYQETQYF.

This clone has only one observation. The chain couples TRBV6-5 to TRBJ2-7, with D perhaps matching TRBD1 (5 bases). Germline assignment: CDR1 MNHEY and CDR2 SVGAGI. V gave up 5 bases and J gave up 2 bases, with 13 bases separating them. CDR3 length: 14 residues. CDR3 region: CASSKQRQPYEQYF. The CDR3 DNA reads TGTGCCAGCAGTAAACAGAGACAGCCCTACGAGCAGTACTTC.

The chain is built from TRBV5-8 and TRBJ2-1; 11 bases line up with TRBD2. The trim removed 6 bases at V and 7 bases at J, leaving 6 bases unmatched. The CDR3 is 14 residues long. Germline V gene lookup returns CDR1 SGHTS and CDR2 YDEGEE. In DNA, the CDR3 is TGTGCCAGCAATATAGCGGGGGGGCAGAATGAGCAGTTCTTC. Translated, it gives CASNIAGGQNEQFF.

In DNA, the CDR3 is TGTGCCAGCAGCTTAGAAGGAGAATCCTCCTACGAGCAGTACTTC. This gives the protein CASSLEGESSYEQYF. The V call is TRBV11-2, the J call TRBJ2-7; D unresolved. V lost 0 bases, J lost 0 bases, and 9 bases lay in between. The CDR3 covers 15 residues. From germline, CDR1 is SGHAT and CDR2 FQNNGV.

V is TRBV2 and J is TRBJ1-6, with a possible D match to TRBD1 (6 bases). CDR1 and CDR2 from the germline V gene are SNHLY and FYNNEI. Trimming shortened V by 3 bases and J by 9 bases, and 12 bases separated the two germline ends. There are 14 residues in the CDR3. DNA of the CDR3: TGTGCCAGCAGTGACGGACAGTTAAGTTCACCCCTCCACTTT. This encodes CASSDGQLSSPLHF.

The chain is built from TRBV2 and TRBJ1-5; 8 nucleotides align to TRBD1. V was pared by 7 bases and J by 4 bases, with 3 bases of the junction left unmatched. This CDR3 spans 13 amino acids. The germline V gene has CDR1 SNHLY and CDR2 FYNNEI. The CDR3 DNA sequence: TGTGCCAGCACGGGACAGGAGAATCAGCCCCAGCATTTT. As protein: CASTGQENQPQHF.

The rearrangement links TRBV2 to TRBJ2-3, with 15 bases lining up with TRBD2. The trim removed 5 bases at V and 1 base at J, leaving 16 bases unmatched. CDR3 length: 21 amino acids. Looked up from germline, CDR1 is SNHLY and CDR2 is FYNNEI. CDR3 protein: CASSRGLAGGLGEPGTDTQYF. Here the CDR3 DNA reads TGTGCCAGCAGTCGTGGACTAGCGGGGGGGCTCGGGGAGCCGGGCACAGATACGCAGTATTTT.

As to this clone: One end of the junction is discordant with germline, which a read error may explain. This CDR3 reads CASRFDRGPYEQYF. Written as DNA, the CDR3 is TGTGCCAGCCGCTTCGACAGGGGGCCCTACGAGCAGTACTTC. This sequence joins TRBV7-8 and TRBJ2-7, with 10 positions matching TRBD1. The CDR3 totals 14 residues. Germline assignment: CDR1 SGHVS and CDR2 FQNEAQ.

The chain couples TRBV7-9 to TRBJ1-2; TRBD1 might be the D (6 bases). Trimming removed 2 bases at V and 7 bases at J, with 14 bases between. The germline V gene has CDR1 SEHNR and CDR2 FQNEAQ (reference sequence). CDR3 length: 14 residues. CDR3 in DNA: TGTGCCAGCAGCTTATCAGGGGTCAGCCGTGGCTACACCTTC. Translated: CASSLSGVSRGYTF.

J is TRBJ2-7 and V is TRBV28; 7 positions agree with TRBD2. With 5 bases clipped from V and 4 bases from J, the junction kept 5 bases outside the gene matches. The CDR3 contains 13 residues. Germline values: CDR1 MDHEN, CDR2 SYDVKM. For the CDR3, the DNA is TGTGCCAGCAGTCCTATTAGCGGGTACGAGCAGTACTTC. This translates into CASSPISGYEQYF.